This T cell receptor (beta chain) was documented in a study of T cells in Graves' hyperthyroidism and ophthalmopathy. General study results and limits: Blood also contained most expanded thyroid clonotypes above 0.001.

Losses at the gene ends were 6 bases for V and 0 bases for J; bases not matched to a gene: 9. The CDR3 consists of 17 residues. CDR1 is MNHEY, CDR2 SMNVEV, per germline (reference sequence). TCR beta CDR3 regions were amplified from RNA transcripts. The study used the HTBI primer set for a first-round RT-PCR of the TCR CDR3. TCRdb recomputed calls from the multiplex PCR reads with MiXCR, one row per CDR3 protein. The data contain hundreds of thousands of distinct CDR3 sequences, 15% to 17% of them seen just once; the ten biggest clones take up about 30%. This clonotype was found many times. Its antigen is not known.

The sequence came from a young woman with Graves' hyperthyroidism that later progressed to Graves' ophthalmopathy. This chain joins TRBV27 and TRBJ2-1; 9 bases match TRBD2. The sample comprised blood. CDR3 sequence: CASSKGAGGHSYNEQFF. The DNA of the CDR3 is TGTGCCAGCAGCAAGGGAGCGGGAGGCCACTCCTACAATGAGCAGTTCTTC.